This T cell receptor beta chain was retrieved from a study of T cells in Graves' hyperthyroidism and ophthalmopathy. As for the study in general: Any treatment followed the collection of peripheral blood at initial diagnosis. Findings and limits, study-wide: The model anticipated ophthalmopathy a median around 6 months pre-onset. In the blood, most expanded thyroid clonotypes above 0.001 appeared as well.

RNA transcripts served as the template for amplifying TCR beta CDR3 regions. The study used the HTBI primer set for a first-round RT-PCR of the TCR CDR3. Each CDR3 protein gets one entry after TCRdb re-called the multiplex PCR reads with MiXCR. The data show some 740,000 distinct CDR3 sequences, with approximately 15% seen just once and approximately 10% held by the top ten. A remark on this clonotype: Its antigen is not known.

This CDR3 is 13 amino acids long. V lost 1 base to trimming and J lost 1 base, with 7 bases between them. Germline V gives CDR1 SQVTM, CDR2 ANQGSEA. What was sequenced was blood. This sequence joins TRBV29-1 and TRBJ1-1, with unresolved D. The TCR was taken from a woman between 18 and 29 years old with Graves' hyperthyroidism. The CDR3 nucleotides are TGCAGCGTTGAAGTCCAGGCGAACACTGAAGCTTTCTTT. Amino acids: CSVEVQANTEAFF.